This T cell receptor (beta chain) was captured by sequencing in a study of cytomegalovirus exposure and HLA in healthy donors. Overall study context: The Caucasian-associated ancestry cluster held over 65% of 350 to 450 genotyped donors.

Trimming shortened V by 7 bases and J by 5 bases, and 17 bases separated the two germline ends. The CDR3 spans 13 residues. Germline V gene sequence: CDR1 SQVTM, CDR2 ANQGSEA. The study ran its PCR with 60 Vbeta and 13 Jbeta primers. The method was immunoSEQ multiplex PCR; TCRdb's version includes in-frame clones alone and lacks a portion of them. The data hold 100,000 to 150,000 clones, with around 73% observed a single time. This clonotype originated in a human donor in good health. The sequencing input was PBMCs. The chain employs TRBV29-1 and TRBJ1-2, with a tentative D call TRBD1 (6 bases). The CDR3 bases are TGCAGCGGCCCCCCGACAGGAGGTTATGGCTACACCTTC. Its translation: CSGPPTGGYGYTF.